This is a list of T cell receptor beta chains from one sample in a study of cytomegalovirus exposure and HLA in healthy donors. Generated by immunoSEQ multiplex PCR, the TCRdb table keeps only in-frame clones and is missing some. Found here are tens of thousands of clones, around 60% of them singletons; the top ten hold 2.3%. What was sequenced was PBMCs. The receptor set was obtained from a human donor in good health. Both conserved end residues are part of each CDR3. A D gene is named only where the DNA matches it firmly. Clone size is stated in some rows and not others, as once, few, many or a class when expanded.

abundance: NA
d_gene: TRBD1
j_gene: TRBJ1-1
v_gene: TRBV18
CDR3aa: CASSLSWDRENTEAFF
CDR3nt: TGTGCCAGCTCTCTATCTTGGGACAGGGAGAACACTGAAGCTTTCTTT

abundance: NA
d_gene: NA
j_gene: TRBJ1-2
v_gene: TRBV30
CDR3aa: CAWTEWAENYGYTF
CDR3nt: TGTGCCTGGACCGAATGGGCAGAGAACTATGGCTACACCTTC

abundance: NA
d_gene: TRBD1
j_gene: TRBJ1-2
v_gene: TRBV6-1
CDR3aa: CASSGGGQAFRFSYGYTF
CDR3nt: TGTGCCAGCAGTGGGGGGGGACAGGCCTTTCGATTCAGCTATGGCTACACCTTC

abundance: NA
d_gene: TRBD2
j_gene: TRBJ2-7
v_gene: TRBV2
CDR3aa: CASSDSGGTYEQYF
CDR3nt: TGTGCCAGCAGTGATTCGGGGGGGACCTACGAGCAGTACTTC

abundance: once
d_gene: TRBD2
j_gene: TRBJ2-5
v_gene: TRBV7-2
CDR3aa: CASSHGGDGETQYF
CDR3nt: TGTGCCAGCAGTCATGGGGGGGATGGAGAGACCCAGTACTTC

abundance: NA
d_gene: NA
j_gene: TRBJ1-1
v_gene: TRBV7-3
CDR3aa: CASSLTGGDTEAFF
CDR3nt: TGTGCCAGCAGCTTAACAGGGGGGGACACTGAAGCTTTCTTT

abundance: NA
d_gene: NA
j_gene: TRBJ1-6
v_gene: TRBV4-2
CDR3aa: CASSSAGNYNSPLHF
CDR3nt: TGTGCCAGCAGCTCAGCCGGGAACTATAATTCACCCCTCCACTTT

abundance: NA
d_gene: TRBD2
j_gene: TRBJ2-7
v_gene: TRBV7-9
CDR3aa: CASSMRLAGDLEQYF
CDR3nt: TGTGCCAGCAGCATGCGACTAGCGGGGGACCTCGAGCAGTACTTC

abundance: NA
d_gene: NA
j_gene: TRBJ2-2
v_gene: TRBV4-1
CDR3aa: CASSQRDMTNTGELFF
CDR3nt: TGCGCCAGCAGCCAACGGGACATGACGAACACCGGGGAGCTGTTTTTT

abundance: once
d_gene: NA
j_gene: TRBJ1-5
v_gene: TRBV5-1
CDR3aa: CASSSTGNSNQPQHF
CDR3nt: TGCGCCAGCAGCTCCACAGGGAATAGCAATCAGCCCCAGCATTTT

abundance: NA
d_gene: NA
j_gene: TRBJ2-5
v_gene: TRBV9
CDR3aa: CASSQGAGGETQYF
CDR3nt: TGTGCCTCCTCCCAGGGGGCGGGAGGGGAGACCCAGTACTTC

abundance: NA
d_gene: NA
j_gene: TRBJ2-1
v_gene: TRBV10-3
CDR3aa: CATATGGNEQFF
CDR3nt: TGTGCCACAGCTACAGGAGGGAATGAGCAGTTCTTC

abundance: few
d_gene: TRBD1
j_gene: TRBJ2-2
v_gene: TRBV7-9
CDR3aa: CASSWTGISGELFF
CDR3nt: TGTGCCAGCAGCTGGACAGGGATCTCCGGGGAGCTGTTTTTT

abundance: NA
d_gene: TRBD1
j_gene: TRBJ2-7
v_gene: TRBV27
CDR3aa: CASSGTGVSYEQYF
CDR3nt: TGTGCCAGCAGCGGGACAGGGGTCTCCTACGAGCAGTACTTC

abundance: few
d_gene: NA
j_gene: TRBJ1-1
v_gene: TRBV6-5
CDR3aa: CASSSGQRNTEAFF
CDR3nt: TGTGCCAGCAGTTCGGGACAACGGAACACTGAAGCTTTCTTT

abundance: NA
d_gene: NA
j_gene: TRBJ2-7
v_gene: TRBV5-6
CDR3aa: CASSTPTRSSYEQYF
CDR3nt: TGTGCCAGCAGCACGCCGACACGAAGCTCCTACGAGCAGTACTTC

abundance: NA
d_gene: TRBD1
j_gene: TRBJ1-1
v_gene: TRBV7-9
CDR3aa: CASSFPTGTATEAFF
CDR3nt: TGTGCCAGCAGTTTTCCAACCGGGACAGCGACTGAAGCTTTCTTT

abundance: NA
d_gene: TRBD2
j_gene: TRBJ2-5
v_gene: TRBV18
CDR3aa: CASSPPSSGAQQETQYF
CDR3nt: TGTGCCAGCTCACCGCCTTCTAGCGGGGCACAGCAAGAGACCCAGTACTTC

abundance: few
d_gene: NA
j_gene: TRBJ1-3
v_gene: TRBV30
CDR3aa: CAWETQFSGNTIYF
CDR3nt: TGTGCCTGGGAAACACAGTTCTCTGGAAACACCATATATTTT

abundance: NA
d_gene: NA
j_gene: TRBJ1-2
v_gene: TRBV7-9
CDR3aa: CASSSEGGYGYTF
CDR3nt: TGTGCCAGCAGCTCGGAGGGCGGCTATGGCTACACCTTC

abundance: once
d_gene: NA
j_gene: TRBJ1-3
v_gene: TRBV19
CDR3aa: CASTTVAGNTIYF
CDR3nt: TGTGCCAGTACGACAGTCGCTGGAAACACCATATATTTT

abundance: NA
d_gene: NA
j_gene: TRBJ2-6
v_gene: TRBV5-1
CDR3aa: CASSLEVAGANVLTF
CDR3nt: TGCGCCAGCAGCTTGGAAGTCGCGGGGGCCAACGTCCTGACTTTC

abundance: NA
d_gene: TRBD1
j_gene: TRBJ2-7
v_gene: TRBV19
CDR3aa: CASSVRQGISYEQYF
CDR3nt: TGTGCCAGTAGTGTTCGACAGGGTATCTCCTACGAGCAGTACTTC

abundance: NA
d_gene: NA
j_gene: TRBJ2-3
v_gene: TRBV5-1
CDR3aa: CASSPAVGADTQYF
CDR3nt: TGCGCCAGCAGCCCGGCGGTAGGAGCAGATACGCAGTATTTT

abundance: NA
d_gene: TRBD1
j_gene: TRBJ2-3
v_gene: TRBV5-4
CDR3aa: CASSTDRVTDTQYF
CDR3nt: TGTGCCAGCAGCACCGACAGGGTCACAGATACGCAGTATTTT

abundance: NA
d_gene: TRBD1
j_gene: TRBJ1-2
v_gene: TRBV19
CDR3aa: CASSIRTGGYGYTF
CDR3nt: TGTGCCAGTAGTATCCGAACAGGGGGCTATGGCTACACCTTC

abundance: few
d_gene: NA
j_gene: TRBJ2-3
v_gene: TRBV4-3
CDR3aa: CASSPTAYSDTQYF
CDR3nt: TGCGCCAGCAGCCCCACTGCTTATTCGGATACGCAGTATTTT

abundance: NA
d_gene: NA
j_gene: TRBJ2-7
v_gene: TRBV5-1
CDR3aa: CASSLISRGEQYF
CDR3nt: TGCGCCAGCAGCTTGATCTCCAGAGGCGAGCAGTACTTC

abundance: NA
d_gene: TRBD1
j_gene: TRBJ1-2
v_gene: TRBV5-1
CDR3aa: CASSLLSTGNYGYTF
CDR3nt: TGCGCCAGCAGCCTACTTTCGACAGGGAACTATGGCTACACCTTC

abundance: NA
d_gene: NA
j_gene: TRBJ2-7
v_gene: TRBV6-5
CDR3aa: CASSYYGKSYEQYF
CDR3nt: TGTGCCAGCAGTTATTACGGGAAGTCCTACGAGCAGTACTTC

abundance: few
d_gene: NA
j_gene: TRBJ1-2
v_gene: TRBV6-1
CDR3aa: CASSFRALQNYGYTF
CDR3nt: TGTGCCAGCAGTTTCAGGGCGTTGCAGAACTATGGCTACACCTTC

abundance: NA
d_gene: TRBD1
j_gene: TRBJ1-5
v_gene: TRBV7-9
CDR3aa: CASSSTGGPNQPQHF
CDR3nt: TGTGCCAGCAGCTCAACAGGGGGCCCCAATCAGCCCCAGCATTTT

abundance: NA
d_gene: NA
j_gene: TRBJ2-7
v_gene: TRBV19
CDR3aa: CASSSPGIYEQYF
CDR3nt: TGTGCCAGTAGTAGTCCGGGGATCTACGAGCAGTACTTC

abundance: NA
d_gene: TRBD1
j_gene: TRBJ2-5
v_gene: TRBV19
CDR3aa: CASSMATGGWVETQYF
CDR3nt: TGTGCCAGTAGTATGGCCACAGGGGGCTGGGTAGAGACCCAGTACTTC

abundance: few
d_gene: TRBD1
j_gene: TRBJ2-5
v_gene: TRBV29-1
CDR3aa: CSVERSGGISETQYF
CDR3nt: TGCAGCGTTGAAAGGTCAGGGGGTATCAGTGAGACCCAGTACTTC

abundance: NA
d_gene: NA
j_gene: TRBJ1-1
v_gene: TRBV4-1
CDR3aa: CASSQGGSTEAFF
CDR3nt: TGCGCCAGCAGCCAGGGGGGAAGCACTGAAGCTTTCTTT

abundance: NA
d_gene: NA
j_gene: TRBJ1-2
v_gene: TRBV11-3
CDR3aa: CASSLSRNHGYTF
CDR3nt: TGTGCCAGCAGCTTAAGCAGGAATCATGGCTACACCTTC

abundance: NA
d_gene: NA
j_gene: TRBJ2-2
v_gene: TRBV18
CDR3aa: CASSTQRQSGELFF
CDR3nt: TGTGCCAGCTCAACTCAGAGGCAATCCGGGGAGCTGTTTTTT